This T cell receptor beta chain was recovered during a study of a mutant IDH1 vaccine in newly diagnosed glioma. Time point specified: week 11, during vaccination. Doses comprised 300 ug of mutant IDH1 20-mer peptide each, plus topical imiquimod. Regarding this clone: Its antigen is as yet unknown.

This CDR3 has 11 residues. V was trimmed by 2 bases and J by 12 bases, leaving 9 bases between them. The germline V gene encodes CDR1 SGHDT and CDR2 YYEEEE. Assay used: immunoSEQ multiplex PCR; TCRdb lists only in-frame clones, some missing. Altogether 20,000 to 25,000 clones are present, approximately 70% being singletons, with the ten largest covering 11%. The TCR comes from a man aged 18 to 29 with glioma. Some clones in this sample may be carry-over from other donors' samples. The chain links TRBV5-6 to TRBJ2-1, with D maybe TRBD2 (6 bases). The specimen comprised peripheral blood mononuclear cells (PBMCs), sampled from a glioma patient whose treatment included an IDH1 peptide vaccine. CDR3 residues: CASSFSGGQFF. The CDR3 bases are TGTGCCAGCAGCTTTTCCGGGGGGCAGTTCTTC.